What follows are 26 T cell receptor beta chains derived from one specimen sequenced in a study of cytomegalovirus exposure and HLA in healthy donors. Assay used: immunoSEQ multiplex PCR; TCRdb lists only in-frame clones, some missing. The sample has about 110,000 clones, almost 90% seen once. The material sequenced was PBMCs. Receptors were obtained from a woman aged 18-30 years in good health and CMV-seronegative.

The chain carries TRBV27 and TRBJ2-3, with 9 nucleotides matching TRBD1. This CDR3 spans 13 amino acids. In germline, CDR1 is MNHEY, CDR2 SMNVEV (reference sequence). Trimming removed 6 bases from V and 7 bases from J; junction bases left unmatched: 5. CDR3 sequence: CASSPGTGYTQYF. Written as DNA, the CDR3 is TGTGCCAGCAGCCCAGGGACAGGGTATACGCAGTATTTT.

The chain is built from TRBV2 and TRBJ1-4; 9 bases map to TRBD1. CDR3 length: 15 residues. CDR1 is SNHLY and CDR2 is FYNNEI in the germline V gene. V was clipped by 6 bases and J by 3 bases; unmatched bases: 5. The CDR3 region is CASRDRGSSNEKLFF. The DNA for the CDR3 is TGTGCCAGCAGGGACAGGGGTTCATCTAATGAAAAACTGTTTTTT.

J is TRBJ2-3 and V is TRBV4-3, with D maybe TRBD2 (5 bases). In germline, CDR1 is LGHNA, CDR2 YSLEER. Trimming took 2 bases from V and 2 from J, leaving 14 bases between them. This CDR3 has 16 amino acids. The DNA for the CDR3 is TGCGCCAGCAGCCAAAGGCTAGCTCCTTCCACAGATACGCAGTATTTT. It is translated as CASSQRLAPSTDTQYF.

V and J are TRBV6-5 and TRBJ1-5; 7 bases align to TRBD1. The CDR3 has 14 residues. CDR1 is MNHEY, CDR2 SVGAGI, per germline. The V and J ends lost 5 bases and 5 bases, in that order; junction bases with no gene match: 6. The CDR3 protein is CASSGLRGDQPQHF. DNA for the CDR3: TGTGCCAGCAGTGGACTCAGGGGGGATCAGCCCCAGCATTTT.

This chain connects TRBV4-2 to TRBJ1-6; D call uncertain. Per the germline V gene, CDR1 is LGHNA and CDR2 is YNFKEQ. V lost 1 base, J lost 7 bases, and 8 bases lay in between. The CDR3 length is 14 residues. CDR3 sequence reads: CASSQAGENSPLHF. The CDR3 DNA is TGTGCCAGCAGCCAAGCCGGGGAGAATTCACCCCTCCACTTT.

The CDR3 region has the DNA TGTGCCAGCACAGCAAGGGGACAGGGGGCCGAAGCTTTCTTT. Its translation is CASTARGQGAEAFF. The chain is built from TRBV6-5 and TRBJ1-1, with 12 bases identical to TRBD1. J lost 8 bases, V lost 7 bases, and 8 bases had no gene match. This CDR3 region has 14 residues. Germline-derived CDR1 and CDR2 are MNHEY and SVGAGI.

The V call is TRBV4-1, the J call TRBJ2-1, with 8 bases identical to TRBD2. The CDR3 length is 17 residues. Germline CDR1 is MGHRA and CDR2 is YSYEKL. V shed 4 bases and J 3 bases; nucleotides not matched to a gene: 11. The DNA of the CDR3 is TGCGCCAGCAGCCTCGGGACTAGTGAGCAATTCTACAATGAGCAGTTCTTC. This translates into CASSLGTSEQFYNEQFF.

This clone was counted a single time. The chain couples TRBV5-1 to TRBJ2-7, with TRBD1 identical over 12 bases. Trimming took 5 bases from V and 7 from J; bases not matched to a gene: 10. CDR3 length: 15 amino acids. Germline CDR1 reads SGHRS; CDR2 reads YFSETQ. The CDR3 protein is CASRRSGQGAWEQYF. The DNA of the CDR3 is TGCGCCAGCAGGAGGTCGGGACAGGGGGCTTGGGAGCAGTACTTC.

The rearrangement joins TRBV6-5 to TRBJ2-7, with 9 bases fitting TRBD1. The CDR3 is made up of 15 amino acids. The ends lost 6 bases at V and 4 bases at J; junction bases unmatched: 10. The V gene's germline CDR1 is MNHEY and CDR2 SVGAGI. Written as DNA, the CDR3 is TGTGCCAGCAGCCCACTCACAGGGGGCAAGTACGAGCAGTACTTC. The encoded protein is CASSPLTGGKYEQYF.

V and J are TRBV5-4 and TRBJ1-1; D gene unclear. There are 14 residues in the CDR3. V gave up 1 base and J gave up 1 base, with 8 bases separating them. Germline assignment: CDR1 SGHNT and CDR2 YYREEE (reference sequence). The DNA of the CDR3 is TGTGCCAGCAGCTTGCCTGGAGCGAACACTGAAGCTTTCTTT. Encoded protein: CASSLPGANTEAFF.

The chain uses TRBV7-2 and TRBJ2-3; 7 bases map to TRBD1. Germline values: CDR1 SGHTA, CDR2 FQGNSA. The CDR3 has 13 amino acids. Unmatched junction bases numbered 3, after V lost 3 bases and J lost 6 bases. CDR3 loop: CASSLDRPDTQYF. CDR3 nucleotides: TGTGCCAGCAGCTTGGACAGGCCCGATACGCAGTATTTT.

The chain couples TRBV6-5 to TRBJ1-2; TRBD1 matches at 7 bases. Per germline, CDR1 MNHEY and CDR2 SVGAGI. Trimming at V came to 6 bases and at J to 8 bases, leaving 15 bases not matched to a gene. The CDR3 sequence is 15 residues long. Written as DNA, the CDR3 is TGTGCCAGCAGCCTGCTCCATACAGGGGAAAGCGGCTACACCTTC. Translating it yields CASSLLHTGESGYTF.

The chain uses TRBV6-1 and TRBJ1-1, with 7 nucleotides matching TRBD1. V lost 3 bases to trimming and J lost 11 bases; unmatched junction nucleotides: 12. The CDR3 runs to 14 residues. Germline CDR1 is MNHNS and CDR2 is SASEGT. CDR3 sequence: CASSDQRTGLIAFF. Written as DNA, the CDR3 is TGTGCCAGCAGTGACCAAAGGACAGGATTGATCGCTTTCTTT.

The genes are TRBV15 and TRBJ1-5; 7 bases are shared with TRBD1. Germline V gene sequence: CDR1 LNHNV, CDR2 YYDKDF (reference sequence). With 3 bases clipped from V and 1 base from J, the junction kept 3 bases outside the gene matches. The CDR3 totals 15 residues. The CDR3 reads CATSSMDRSNQPQHF. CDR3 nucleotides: TGTGCCACCAGCAGCATGGACAGGAGCAATCAGCCCCAGCATTTT.

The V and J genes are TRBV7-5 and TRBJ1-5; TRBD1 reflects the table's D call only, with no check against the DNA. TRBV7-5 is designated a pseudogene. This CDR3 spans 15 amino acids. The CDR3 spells CVRSRRETGNQPQHF. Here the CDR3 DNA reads TGTGTCAGAAGCCGACGGGAAACAGGGAATCAGCCCCAGCATTTT.

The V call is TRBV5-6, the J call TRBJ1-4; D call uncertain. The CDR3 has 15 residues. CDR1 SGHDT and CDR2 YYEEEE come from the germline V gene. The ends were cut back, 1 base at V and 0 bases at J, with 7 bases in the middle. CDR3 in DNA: TGTGCCAGCAGCTTGTTTACTTCAACTAATGAAAAACTGTTTTTT. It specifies CASSLFTSTNEKLFF.

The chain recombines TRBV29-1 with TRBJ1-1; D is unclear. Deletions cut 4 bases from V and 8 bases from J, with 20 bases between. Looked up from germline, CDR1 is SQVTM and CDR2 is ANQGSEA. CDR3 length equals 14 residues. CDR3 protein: CSVGSGMGRAEAFF. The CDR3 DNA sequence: TGCAGCGTTGGCTCGGGGATGGGCAGAGCGGAAGCTTTCTTT.

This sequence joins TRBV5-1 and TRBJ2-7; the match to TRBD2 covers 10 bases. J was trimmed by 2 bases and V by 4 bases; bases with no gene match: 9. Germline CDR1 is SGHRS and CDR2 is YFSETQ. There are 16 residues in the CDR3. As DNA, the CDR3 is TGCGCCAGCAGCCCCCGAGCGGGAGGGCCCACCTACGAGCAGTACTTC. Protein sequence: CASSPRAGGPTYEQYF.

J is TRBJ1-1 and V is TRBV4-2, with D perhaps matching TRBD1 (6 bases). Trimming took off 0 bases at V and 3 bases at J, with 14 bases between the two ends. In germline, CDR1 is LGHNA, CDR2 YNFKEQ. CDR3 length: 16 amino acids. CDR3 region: CASSQESSQGYTEAFF. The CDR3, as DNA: TGTGCCAGCAGCCAAGAAAGCTCGCAGGGGTACACTGAAGCTTTCTTT.

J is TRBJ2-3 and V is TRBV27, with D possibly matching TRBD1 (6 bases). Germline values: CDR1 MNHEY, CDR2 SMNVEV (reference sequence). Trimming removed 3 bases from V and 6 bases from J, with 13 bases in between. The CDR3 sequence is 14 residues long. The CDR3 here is CASSFKGGKDTQYF. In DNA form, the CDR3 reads TGTGCCAGCAGTTTCAAAGGGGGTAAGGATACGCAGTATTTT.

CDR3 residues: CASSPRGGGGGRSYTEAFF. The DNA for the CDR3 is TGTGCCAGCAGCCCAAGGGGTGGGGGAGGAGGCCGGTCGTACACTGAAGCTTTCTTT. V usage is TRBV7-8 and J usage is TRBJ1-1; D is possibly TRBD1 (5 bases). This CDR3 has 19 residues. CDR1 is SGHVS and CDR2 is FQNEAQ in the germline V gene. Trimming took 5 bases from V and 3 from J, leaving 28 bases between them.

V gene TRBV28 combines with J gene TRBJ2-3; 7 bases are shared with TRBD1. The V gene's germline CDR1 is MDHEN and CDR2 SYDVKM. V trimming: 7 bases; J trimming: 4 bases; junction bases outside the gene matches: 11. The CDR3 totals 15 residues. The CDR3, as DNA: TGTGCCAGCAATAATAGGGGGCAGTGGGCAGATACGCAGTATTTT. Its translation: CASNNRGQWADTQYF.

Written as DNA, the CDR3 is TGTGCCAGCACCCCTCCGGCACCCGGGGGGGAAAAACTGTTTTTT. This encodes CASTPPAPGGEKLFF. This chain joins TRBV27 and TRBJ1-4; D may be TRBD1 (5 bases). Germline assignment: CDR1 MNHEY and CDR2 SMNVEV (reference sequence). This CDR3 region has 15 residues. The V and J ends lost 7 bases and 8 bases respectively, with 20 bases between them.

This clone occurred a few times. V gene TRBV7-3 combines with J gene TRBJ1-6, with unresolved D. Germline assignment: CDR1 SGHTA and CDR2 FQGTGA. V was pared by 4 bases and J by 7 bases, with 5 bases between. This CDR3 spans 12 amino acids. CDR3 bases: TGTGCCAGCAGCTCCGGGAATTCACCCCTCCACTTT. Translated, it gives CASSSGNSPLHF.

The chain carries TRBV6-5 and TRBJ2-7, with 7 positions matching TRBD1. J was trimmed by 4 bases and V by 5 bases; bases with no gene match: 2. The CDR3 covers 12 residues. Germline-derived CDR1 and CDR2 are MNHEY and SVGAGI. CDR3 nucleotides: TGTGCCAGCAGTATGACAGGGTACGAGCAGTACTTC. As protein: CASSMTGYEQYF.

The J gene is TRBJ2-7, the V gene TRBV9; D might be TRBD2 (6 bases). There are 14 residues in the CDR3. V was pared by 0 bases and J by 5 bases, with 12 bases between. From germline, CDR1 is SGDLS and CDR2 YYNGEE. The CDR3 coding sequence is TGTGCCAGCAGCGTAGAACGGGAGCCCAACGAGCAGTACTTC. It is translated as CASSVEREPNEQYF.